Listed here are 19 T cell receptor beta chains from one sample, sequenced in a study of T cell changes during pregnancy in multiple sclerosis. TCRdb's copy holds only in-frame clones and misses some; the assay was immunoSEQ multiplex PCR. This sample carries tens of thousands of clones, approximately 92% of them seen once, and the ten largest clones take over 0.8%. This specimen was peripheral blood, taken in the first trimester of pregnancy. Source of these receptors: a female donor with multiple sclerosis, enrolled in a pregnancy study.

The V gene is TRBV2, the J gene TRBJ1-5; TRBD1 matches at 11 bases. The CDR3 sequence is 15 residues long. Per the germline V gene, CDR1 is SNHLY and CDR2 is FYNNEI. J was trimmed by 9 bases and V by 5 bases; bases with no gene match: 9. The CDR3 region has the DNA TGTGCCAGCAGTCCAGGACAGGGGGCGGCTAGGCCCCAGCATTTT. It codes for CASSPGQGAARPQHF.

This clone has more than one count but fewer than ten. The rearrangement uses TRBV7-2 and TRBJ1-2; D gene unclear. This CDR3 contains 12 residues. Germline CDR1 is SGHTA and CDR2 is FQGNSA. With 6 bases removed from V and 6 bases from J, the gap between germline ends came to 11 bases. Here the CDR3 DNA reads TGTGCCAGCAGGCCCGGGAGAGATGGCTACACCTTC. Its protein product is CASRPGRDGYTF.

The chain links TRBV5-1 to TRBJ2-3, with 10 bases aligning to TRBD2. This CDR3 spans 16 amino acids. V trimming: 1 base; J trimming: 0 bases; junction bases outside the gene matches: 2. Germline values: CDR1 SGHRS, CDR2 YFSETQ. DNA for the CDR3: TGCGCCAGCAGCTTGACAGCGGGAGGGAGCACAGATACGCAGTATTTT. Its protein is CASSLTAGGSTDTQYF.

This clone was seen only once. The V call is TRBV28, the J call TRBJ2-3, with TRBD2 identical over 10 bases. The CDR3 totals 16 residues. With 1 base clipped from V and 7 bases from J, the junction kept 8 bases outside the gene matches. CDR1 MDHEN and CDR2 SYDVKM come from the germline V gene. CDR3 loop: CASSLLGLARRNTQYF. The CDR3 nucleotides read TGTGCCAGCAGTTTATTGGGACTAGCGCGAAGGAATACGCAGTATTTT.

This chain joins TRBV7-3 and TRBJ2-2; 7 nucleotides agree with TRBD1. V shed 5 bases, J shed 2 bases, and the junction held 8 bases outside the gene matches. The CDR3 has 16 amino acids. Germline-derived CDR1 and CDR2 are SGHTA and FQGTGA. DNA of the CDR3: TGTGCCAGCAGCCCCCGGGACAGCCGAAACACCGGGGAGCTGTTTTTT. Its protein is CASSPRDSRNTGELFF.

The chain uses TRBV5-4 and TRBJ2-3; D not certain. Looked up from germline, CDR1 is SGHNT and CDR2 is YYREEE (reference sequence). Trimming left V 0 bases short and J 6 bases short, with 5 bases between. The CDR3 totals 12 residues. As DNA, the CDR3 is TGTGCCAGCAGCTTGGCGTATGATACGCAGTATTTT. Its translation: CASSLAYDTQYF.

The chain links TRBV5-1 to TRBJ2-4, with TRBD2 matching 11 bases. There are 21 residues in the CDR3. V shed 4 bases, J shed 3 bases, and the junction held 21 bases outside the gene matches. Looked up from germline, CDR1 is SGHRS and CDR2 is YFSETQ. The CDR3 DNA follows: TGCGCCAGCAGCCCGGCCGGGACTAGCGGCACCAGGGCTGAGTACAAAAACATTCAGTACTTC. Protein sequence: CASSPAGTSGTRAEYKNIQYF.

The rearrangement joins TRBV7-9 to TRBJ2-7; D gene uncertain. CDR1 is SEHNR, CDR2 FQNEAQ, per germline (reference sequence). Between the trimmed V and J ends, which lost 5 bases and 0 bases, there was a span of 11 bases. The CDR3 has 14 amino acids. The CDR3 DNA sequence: TGTGCCAGCAGCCCGCGCTGGAGCTCCTACGAGCAGTACTTC. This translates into CASSPRWSSYEQYF.

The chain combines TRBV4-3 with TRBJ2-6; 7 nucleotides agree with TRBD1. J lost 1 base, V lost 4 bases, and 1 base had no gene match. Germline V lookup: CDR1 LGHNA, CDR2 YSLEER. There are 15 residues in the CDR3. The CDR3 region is CASSPGGSGANVLTF. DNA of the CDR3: TGCGCCAGCAGCCCAGGGGGATCTGGGGCCAACGTCCTGACTTTC.

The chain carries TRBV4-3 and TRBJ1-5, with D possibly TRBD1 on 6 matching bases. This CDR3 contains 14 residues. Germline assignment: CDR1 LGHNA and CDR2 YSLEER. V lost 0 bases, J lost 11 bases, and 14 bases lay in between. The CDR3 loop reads CASSQDLGKGAQHF. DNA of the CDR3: TGCGCCAGCAGCCAAGATCTCGGAAAGGGGGCCCAGCATTTT.

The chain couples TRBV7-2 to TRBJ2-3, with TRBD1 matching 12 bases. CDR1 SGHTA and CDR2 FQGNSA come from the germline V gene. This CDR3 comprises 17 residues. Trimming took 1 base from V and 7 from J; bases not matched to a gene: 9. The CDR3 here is CASSLVSGTGGENTQYF. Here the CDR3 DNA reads TGTGCCAGCAGCTTAGTATCCGGGACAGGGGGCGAAAATACGCAGTATTTT.

CDR3 coding DNA: TGTGCCAGCAGGCAACTACAGGGGGCTCATCAGCCCCAGCATTTT. Amino acids: CASRQLQGAHQPQHF. This chain joins TRBV28 and TRBJ1-5; 9 bases align to TRBD1. The CDR3 loop spans 15 amino acids. The V and J ends lost 6 bases and 5 bases, in that order; junction bases with no gene match: 8. CDR1 MDHEN and CDR2 SYDVKM come from the germline V gene.

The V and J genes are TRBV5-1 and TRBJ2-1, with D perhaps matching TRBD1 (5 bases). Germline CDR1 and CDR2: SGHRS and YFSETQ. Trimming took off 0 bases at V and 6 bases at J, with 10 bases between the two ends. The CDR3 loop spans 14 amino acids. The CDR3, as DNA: TGCGCCAGCAGCTTGGCCAGGGCAGTCAATGAGCAGTTCTTC. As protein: CASSLARAVNEQFF. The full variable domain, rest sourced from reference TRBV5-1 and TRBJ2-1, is KAGVTQTPRYLIKTRGQQVTLSCSPISGHRSVSWYQQTPGQGLQFLFEYFSETQRNKGNFPGRFSGRQFSNSRSEMNVSTLELGDSALYLCASSLARAVNEQFFGPGTRLTVL.

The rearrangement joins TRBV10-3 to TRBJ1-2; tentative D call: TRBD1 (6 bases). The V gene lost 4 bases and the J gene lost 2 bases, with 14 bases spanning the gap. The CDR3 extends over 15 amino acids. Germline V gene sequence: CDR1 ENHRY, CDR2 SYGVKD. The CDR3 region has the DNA TGTGCCATCAGTGGGGAACCCAGGGGCAACTATGGCTACACCTTC. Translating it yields CAISGEPRGNYGYTF.

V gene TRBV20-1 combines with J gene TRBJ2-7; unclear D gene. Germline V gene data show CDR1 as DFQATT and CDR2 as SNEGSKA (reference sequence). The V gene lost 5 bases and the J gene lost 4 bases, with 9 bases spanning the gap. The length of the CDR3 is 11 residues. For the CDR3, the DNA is TGCAGTGCTCTCCTAGAGTACGAGCAGTACTTC. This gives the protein CSALLEYEQYF.

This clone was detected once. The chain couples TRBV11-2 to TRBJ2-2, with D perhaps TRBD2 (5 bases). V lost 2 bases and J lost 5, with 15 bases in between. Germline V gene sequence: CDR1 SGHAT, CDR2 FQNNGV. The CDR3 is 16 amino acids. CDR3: CASSLWFSGGTGELFF. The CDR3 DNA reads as TGTGCCAGCAGCTTATGGTTCAGCGGCGGGACCGGGGAGCTGTTTTTT.

The CDR3 is CASSWAGSVPDTQYF. The CDR3, as DNA: TGCGCCAGCAGTTGGGCGGGGTCTGTTCCAGATACGCAGTATTTT. The rearrangement uses TRBV5-1 and TRBJ2-3; tentatively, D is TRBD2 (6 bases). Germline values: CDR1 SGHRS, CDR2 YFSETQ. V lost 5 bases to trimming and J lost 4 bases, with 17 bases between them. This CDR3 contains 15 residues. The full variable domain, with the rest looked up from reference TRBV5-1 and TRBJ2-3, is KAGVTQTPRYLIKTRGQQVTLSCSPISGHRSVSWYQQTPGQGLQFLFEYFSETQRNKGNFPGRFSGRQFSNSRSEMNVSTLELGDSALYLCASSWAGSVPDTQYFGPGTRLTVL.

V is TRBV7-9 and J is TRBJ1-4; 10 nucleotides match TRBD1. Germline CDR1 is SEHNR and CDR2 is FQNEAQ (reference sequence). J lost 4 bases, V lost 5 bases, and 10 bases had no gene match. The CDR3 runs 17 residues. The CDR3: CASSAGQGEGGNEKLFF. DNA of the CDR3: TGTGCCAGCAGCGCCGGACAGGGGGAAGGAGGTAATGAAAAACTGTTTTTT.

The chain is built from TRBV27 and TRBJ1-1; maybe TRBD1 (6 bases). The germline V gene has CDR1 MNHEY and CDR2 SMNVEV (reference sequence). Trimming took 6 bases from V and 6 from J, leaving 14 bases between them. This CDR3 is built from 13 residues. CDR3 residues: CASSSRGGSEAFF. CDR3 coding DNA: TGTGCCAGCAGCTCCCGCGGGGGCTCTGAAGCTTTCTTT.